This record concerns one TCR beta chain sequence. What it recognizes is unknown. The data were obtained in a study of radiation and T cells in renal cell carcinoma. Study-level background: Nephrectomy followed 15 Gy stereotactic body radiation by 4 weeks.

The CDR3 totals 15 residues. Germline loops: CDR1 SEHNR, CDR2 FQNEAQ (reference sequence). V lost 5 bases and J lost 0, with 10 bases in between. The protocol was immunoSEQ multiplex PCR, while the TCRdb copy is restricted to in-frame clones and leaves out a portion. Of 150,000 or so clones detected, about 88% appear once; the ten largest clones hold 4.1%. Points from the study as a whole: In blood, top tumor clones expanded by 2 weeks, shrinking by 4.

Time point of the sample: baseline pretreatment blood. The treatment: 15 Gy SBRT to primary tumor, nephrectomy 4 weeks later. The tumor was a clear cell renal cell carcinoma. The chain has TRBV7-9 and TRBJ1-4; a possible D gene is TRBD1 (6 bases). The source material was blood, sampled from a patient whose treatment included radiotherapy and nephrectomy. The sequence was collected from an older woman with renal cell carcinoma. CDR3 residues: CASSPKGATNEKLFF. The CDR3, as DNA: TGTGCCAGCAGCCCGAAGGGGGCAACTAATGAAAAACTGTTTTTT.